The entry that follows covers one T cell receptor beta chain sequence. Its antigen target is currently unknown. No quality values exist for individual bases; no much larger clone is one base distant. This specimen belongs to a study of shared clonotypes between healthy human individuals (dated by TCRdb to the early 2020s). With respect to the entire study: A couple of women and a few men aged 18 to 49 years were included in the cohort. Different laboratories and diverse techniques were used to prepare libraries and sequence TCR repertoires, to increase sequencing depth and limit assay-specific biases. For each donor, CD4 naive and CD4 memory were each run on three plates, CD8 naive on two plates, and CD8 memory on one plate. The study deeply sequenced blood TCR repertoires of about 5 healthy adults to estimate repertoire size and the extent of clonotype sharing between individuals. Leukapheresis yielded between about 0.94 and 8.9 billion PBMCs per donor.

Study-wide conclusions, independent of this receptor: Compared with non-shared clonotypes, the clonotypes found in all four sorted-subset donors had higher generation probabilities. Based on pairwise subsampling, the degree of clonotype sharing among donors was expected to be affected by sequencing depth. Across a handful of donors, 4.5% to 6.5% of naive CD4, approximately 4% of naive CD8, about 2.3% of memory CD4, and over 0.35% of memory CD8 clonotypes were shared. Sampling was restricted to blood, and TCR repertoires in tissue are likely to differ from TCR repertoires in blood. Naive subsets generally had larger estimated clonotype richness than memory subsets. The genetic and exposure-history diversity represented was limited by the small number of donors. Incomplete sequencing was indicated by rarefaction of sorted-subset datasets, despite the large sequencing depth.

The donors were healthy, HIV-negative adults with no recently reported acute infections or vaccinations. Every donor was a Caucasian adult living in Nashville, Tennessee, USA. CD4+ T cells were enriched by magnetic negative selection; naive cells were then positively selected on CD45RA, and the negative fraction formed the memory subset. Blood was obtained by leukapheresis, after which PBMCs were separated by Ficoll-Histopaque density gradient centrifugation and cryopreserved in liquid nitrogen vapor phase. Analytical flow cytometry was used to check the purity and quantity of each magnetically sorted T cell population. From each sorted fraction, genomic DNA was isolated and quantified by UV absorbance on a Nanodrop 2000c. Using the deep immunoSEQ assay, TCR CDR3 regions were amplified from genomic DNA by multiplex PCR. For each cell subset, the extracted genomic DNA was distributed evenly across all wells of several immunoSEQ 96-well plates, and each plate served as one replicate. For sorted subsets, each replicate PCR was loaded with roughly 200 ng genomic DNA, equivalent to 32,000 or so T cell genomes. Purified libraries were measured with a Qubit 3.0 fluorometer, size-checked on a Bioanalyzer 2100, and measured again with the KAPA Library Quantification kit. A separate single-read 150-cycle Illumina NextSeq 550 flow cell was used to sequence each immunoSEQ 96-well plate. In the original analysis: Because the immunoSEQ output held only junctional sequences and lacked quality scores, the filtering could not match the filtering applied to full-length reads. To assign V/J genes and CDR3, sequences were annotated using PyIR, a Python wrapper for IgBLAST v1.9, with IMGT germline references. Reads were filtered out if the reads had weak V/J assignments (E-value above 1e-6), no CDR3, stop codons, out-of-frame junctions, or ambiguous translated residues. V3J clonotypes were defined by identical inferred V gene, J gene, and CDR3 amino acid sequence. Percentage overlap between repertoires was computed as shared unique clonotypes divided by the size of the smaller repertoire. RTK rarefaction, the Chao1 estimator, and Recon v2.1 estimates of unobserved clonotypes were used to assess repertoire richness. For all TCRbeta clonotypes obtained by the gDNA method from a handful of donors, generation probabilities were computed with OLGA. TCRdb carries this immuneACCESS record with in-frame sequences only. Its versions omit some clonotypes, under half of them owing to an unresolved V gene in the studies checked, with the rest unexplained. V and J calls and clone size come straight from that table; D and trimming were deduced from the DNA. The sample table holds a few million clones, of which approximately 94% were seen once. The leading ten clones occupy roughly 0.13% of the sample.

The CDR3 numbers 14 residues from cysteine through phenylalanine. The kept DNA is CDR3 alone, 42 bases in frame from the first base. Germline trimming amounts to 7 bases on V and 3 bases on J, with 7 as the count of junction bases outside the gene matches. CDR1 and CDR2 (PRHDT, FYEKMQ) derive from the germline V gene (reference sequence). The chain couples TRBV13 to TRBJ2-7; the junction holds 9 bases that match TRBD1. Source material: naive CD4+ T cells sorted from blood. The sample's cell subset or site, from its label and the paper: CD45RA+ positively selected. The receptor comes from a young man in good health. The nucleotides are TGTGCCAGCACCCCCCGGGACAGGGTCTACGAGCAGTACTTC. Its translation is CASTPRDRVYEQYF.